This entry lists 10 T cell receptor beta chains sequenced from one sample in a study of beta chain features in type 1 diabetes. Expressed TCRB transcripts got sequenced, as all isolated RNA was reverse transcribed. Assay used: immunoSEQ multiplex PCR; TCRdb lists only in-frame clones, some missing. The sample contains under 450,000 clones, roughly 15% of which appear only once. Source material: naive CD4+ T cells from blood. These receptors came from a woman in her late teens or twenties in good health.

As regards this clone: The same CDR3 is also encoded by other DNA sequences in this sample. The chain links TRBV15 to TRBJ2-7; D remains unclear. Germline V CDR1 and CDR2: LNHNV, YYDKDF (reference sequence). V was clipped by 3 bases and J by 1 base, with 7 bases between them. CDR3 size: 13 residues. CDR3 residues: CATSRARSYEQYF. DNA of the CDR3: TGTGCCACCAGCAGGGCCCGTTCCTACGAGCAGTACTTC.

The chain uses TRBV5-1 and TRBJ2-7, with 10 bases fitting TRBD2. Trimming took 0 bases from V and 1 from J; bases not matched to a gene: 7. CDR3 size: 17 residues. Germline V gene data show CDR1 as SGHRS and CDR2 as YFSETQ. The CDR3 DNA reads TGCGCCAGCAGCTTGGCCCTGGCTAGCGGGAGTTCCTACGAGCAGTACTTC. This translates into CASSLALASGSSYEQYF.

The chain recombines TRBV5-1 with TRBJ1-1; D perhaps matches TRBD1 (6 bases). The germline CDR1 and CDR2 sequences are SGHRS and YFSETQ. The length of the CDR3 is 14 residues. Between the trimmed V and J ends, which lost 4 bases and 5 bases, there was a span of 15 bases. The CDR3 loop reads CASSAQGIRTEAFF. The CDR3 bases are TGCGCCAGCAGCGCACAGGGAATTAGGACTGAAGCTTTCTTT.

J is TRBJ2-5 and V is TRBV18; D ambiguous. Germline CDR1 KGHSH, CDR2 LQKENI. This CDR3 is 12 amino acids long. V lost 3 bases and J 3 bases, leaving 5 bases between the germline ends. For the CDR3, the DNA is TGTGCCAGCTCACCTACGGAAGAGACCCAGTACTTC. Translated: CASSPTEETQYF.

This clone was seen only a few times. The rearrangement uses TRBV13 and TRBJ2-3; 9 bases align to TRBD2. Per germline, CDR1 PRHDT and CDR2 FYEKMQ (reference sequence). V was pared by 6 bases and J by 2 bases, with 6 bases of the junction left unmatched. This CDR3 region has 15 residues. CDR3 loop: CASSARTSATDTQYF. CDR3 sequence (DNA): TGTGCCAGCAGTGCCAGGACTAGCGCCACAGATACGCAGTATTTT.

The table lists this clone with a few counts. The chain joins TRBV5-6 to TRBJ2-7, with 12 bases fitting TRBD1. CDR1 and CDR2 (germline): SGHDT, YYEEEE. This CDR3 is built from 15 residues. The V and J ends lost 1 base and 7 bases, in that order; junction bases with no gene match: 6. The CDR3 sequence is CASSLRDRGRREQYF. The CDR3, as DNA: TGTGCCAGCAGCTTGAGGGACAGGGGGCGCCGGGAGCAGTACTTC.

This clone showed up just a few times. This chain uses TRBV9 with TRBJ2-5; 7 nucleotides agree with TRBD1. Germline assignment: CDR1 SGDLS and CDR2 YYNGEE. With 4 bases clipped from V and 3 bases from J, the junction kept 15 bases outside the gene matches. The CDR3 contains 17 residues. In DNA, the CDR3 is TGTGCCAGCAGCCGAAACGTAGGGGGCACAGTTAAAGAGACCCAGTACTTC. Its translation is CASSRNVGGTVKETQYF.

The chain joins TRBV27 to TRBJ1-1; 7 bases agree with TRBD1. The CDR3 consists of 13 residues. Germline V gene lookup returns CDR1 MNHEY and CDR2 SMNVEV (reference sequence). V gave up 6 bases and J gave up 5 bases; unmatched junction bases: 6. In DNA form, the CDR3 reads TGTGCCAGCAGGCTTCAGGGGGGAACTGAAGCTTTCTTT. Translating it yields CASRLQGGTEAFF.

The J gene is TRBJ1-5, the V gene TRBV15; 8 nucleotides agree with TRBD1. V shed 1 base and J 7 bases; nucleotides not matched to a gene: 9. Germline CDR1 LNHNV, CDR2 YYDKDF (reference sequence). CDR3 length equals 16 residues. In nucleotides, the CDR3 is TGTGCCACCAGCAGAGCTTTAGGACAGGGCGGCCAGCCCCAGCATTTT. Protein sequence: CATSRALGQGGQPQHF.

V gene TRBV6-5 combines with J gene TRBJ2-1; 8 bases align to TRBD2. The germline CDR1 and CDR2 sequences are MNHEY and SVGAGI. The V gene end was trimmed by 6 bases and the J gene end by 10 bases; junction bases not matched to a gene: 8. The CDR3 extends over 13 amino acids. The chain's CDR3 is CASSSLGRGEQFF. Here the CDR3 DNA reads TGTGCCAGCAGCTCCCTCGGGAGGGGAGAGCAGTTCTTC.